This T cell receptor beta chain came from a study of cytomegalovirus exposure and HLA in healthy donors. The CDR3 consists of 18 residues. In the PCR, 60 Vbeta and 13 Jbeta primers were used. Repertoires were generated with immunoSEQ multiplex PCR, while TCRdb's copy carries only in-frame clones and drops some. Its listing shows under 200,000 clones. Source material: PBMCs. The gene calls are TRBV21-1 and TRBJ2-2; the D segment call TRBD1 is taken from the table without a DNA check. TRBV21-1 is annotated as a pseudogene. The clonotype originates from a man aged 25 to 45 in good health and CMV-seronegative. CDR3 DNA: TGTGCCAGCAGCTCGACGACAGGGGGCCATGGGGAGCACGGGGAGCTGTTTTTT. As protein: CASSSTTGGHGEHGELFF.